This TCR beta chain was sequenced during a study of PD-1 blockade in classical Hodgkin lymphoma. Details on this clone: The antigen is undetermined.

Study-level points and caveats: Reports indicated that newly diagnosed patients had lower baseline TCR diversity than healthy donors did.

Germline lookup yields CDR1 SGHTA and CDR2 FQGTGA. V shed 11 bases and J shed 5 bases, with 11 bases lying between them. This CDR3 is built from 11 residues. Profiling relied on immunoSEQ multiplex PCR, and the TCRdb table lists in-frame clones only, not all of them. The sample gives over 5,500 clones, more than 60% of which show up once; 50% to 75% is in the top ten. Every patient had relapsed following autologous stem cell transplantation, and cohorts differed in brentuximab vedotin exposure. Sequenced material: peripheral blood mononuclear cells (PBMCs), taken at baseline. The source of this sequence is a human donor with classical Hodgkin lymphoma. The V and J genes are TRBV7-3 and TRBJ2-3; D ambiguous. CDR3: CARHLKDTQYF. The CDR3 DNA reads as TGTGCCCGCCACTTAAAAGATACGCAGTATTTT.